This is a list of T cell receptor beta chains from one sample in a study of T cell repertoires in cytomegalovirus infection. From the reads, TCRdb called clonotypes with MiXCR, one entry per CDR3 protein. The top ten clones hold about 24% of a sample with approximately 500,000 distinct CDR3 sequences, 16% of them seen once. The specimen sequenced was CD8+ T cells from PBMCs. The origin of the receptors is a human donor in good health (CMV status not recorded). Some clones in this sample may be carry-over from other donors' samples. The conserved cysteine and the conserved F or W are not part of the CDR3 here.

J gene	V gene	CDR3 protein
TRBJ2-1	TRBV20-1	SARVSGHEQF
TRBJ2-7	TRBV12-5	ASGQGQRNEQY
TRBJ2-2	TRBV23-1	ASTQSSSGGPYTGELF
TRBJ2-7	TRBV7-9	ASSSNRTGNYYEQY
TRBJ2-1	TRBV11-1	ASREWGQGSNEQF
TRBJ2-1	TRBV20-1	SARDLIAGDTYNEQF
TRBJ1-5	TRBV5-6	ASSFRTANQPQH
TRBJ2-3	TRBV28	ASSSLKREGPPDTQY
TRBJ1-2	TRBV7-9	ASSRLYGYT
TRBJ1-2	TRBV27	ASSPREVDVYT
TRBJ2-5	TRBV11-2	ASSLEYRQEETQY
TRBJ2-7	TRBV7-2	ASSQLGEQY
TRBJ2-2	TRBV10-3	AISEGNGELF
TRBJ2-1	TRBV2	ASRDTRDEQF
TRBJ2-3	TRBV27	ASSLTSGESTDTQY
TRBJ2-2	TRBV19	ASSIWTGDPGELF